This TCR beta chain was retrieved from a study of naive and memory T cell subsets. The ends were cut back, 6 bases at V and 2 bases at J, with 13 bases in the middle. Per the germline V gene, CDR1 is MNHEY and CDR2 is SVGEGT. The CDR3 loop spans 14 amino acids. This clonotype appeared many times. Blood and skin TCR RNA was reverse transcribed with alpha and beta constant primers. TCRdb independently ran MiXCR on the UMI-ligation and nested PCR reads; one entry per CDR3 protein. The sample lists approximately 20,000 distinct CDR3 sequences, approximately 9.6% occurring once. Regarding treatment: skin biopsy from PPD injection site in Mantoux-positive individual. Reverse transcription used DNase-treated unsorted total RNA, aiming for roughly 1 to 1,100 ng.

V gene TRBV6-2 or TRBV6-3 combines with J gene TRBJ2-5; D perhaps matches TRBD2 (6 bases). This clonotype originated in an adult in good health. Specimen: skin, collected from a tuberculin skin test site. The CDR3 is CASSQRGIQETQYF. The DNA of the CDR3 is TGTGCCAGCAGCCAACGGGGGATTCAAGAGACCCAGTACTTC.